These T cell receptor beta chains were read from a single sample in a study of blood T cell repertoires in COVID-19. Sequenced by immunoSEQ multiplex PCR; TCRdb stores in-frame clones only, minus some. The sample contains some 57,000 clones, more than 90% of which appear only once. The sequenced sample consisted of peripheral blood. Every receptor here comes from a human donor in a cohort sampled during active COVID-19. Each CDR3 is given with its conserved first and last residue. D genes are given only for firm matches. Clone size is shown for a subset of rows, as once, few, many or a class of expanded clone.

d_call: TRBD1; clone_size: once; v_call: TRBV7-8; j_call: TRBJ2-1; cdr3_nt: TGTGCCAGCAGCACTCGACAGGGGGCGTACAATGAGCAGTTCTTC; cdr3_aa: CASSTRQGAYNEQFF
d_call: NA; clone_size: NA; v_call: TRBV28; j_call: TRBJ2-7; cdr3_nt: TGTGCCAGCAGTTTCCCCGTCACGGAACCGGGGGGCCCTACAAGCTCCTACGAGCAGTACTTC; cdr3_aa: CASSFPVTEPGGPTSSYEQYF
d_call: NA; clone_size: NA; v_call: TRBV11-2; j_call: TRBJ2-7; cdr3_nt: TGTGCCAGCAGCCGGGACTTCACCTACGAGCAGTACTTC; cdr3_aa: CASSRDFTYEQYF
d_call: TRBD1; clone_size: NA; v_call: TRBV19; j_call: TRBJ2-4; cdr3_nt: TGTGCCAGTCGACAGGGGGCGGACAAAAACATTCAGTACTTC; cdr3_aa: CASRQGADKNIQYF
d_call: NA; clone_size: NA; v_call: TRBV19; j_call: TRBJ2-3; cdr3_nt: TGTGCCAGTAGTACTAGAATCGATACGCAGTATTTT; cdr3_aa: CASSTRIDTQYF
d_call: NA; clone_size: NA; v_call: TRBV5-1; j_call: TRBJ2-3; cdr3_nt: TGCGCCAGCAGCTTAGAGGGGGGGCGTCAGTTAATAGACACAGATACGCAGTATTTT; cdr3_aa: CASSLEGGRQLIDTDTQYF
d_call: NA; clone_size: NA; v_call: TRBV5-1; j_call: TRBJ2-7; cdr3_nt: TGCGCCAGCAGCTTGGCCCAGGGGTCACCCTACGAGCAGTACTTC; cdr3_aa: CASSLAQGSPYEQYF
d_call: NA; clone_size: NA; v_call: TRBV3-1/TRBV3-2; j_call: TRBJ2-7; cdr3_nt: TGTGCCAGCAGCCTAGGACAGAACACCTACGAGCAGTACTTC; cdr3_aa: CASSLGQNTYEQYF
d_call: NA; clone_size: NA; v_call: TRBV7-3; j_call: TRBJ2-3; cdr3_nt: TGTGCCAGCAGCTACGGCGGGGTCGCAGATACGCAGTATTTT; cdr3_aa: CASSYGGVADTQYF
d_call: TRBD2; clone_size: NA; v_call: TRBV20-1; j_call: TRBJ2-1; cdr3_nt: TGCAGTGCTAGTAATGGTTGGCGGGAGTGGTATGAGCAGTTCTTC; cdr3_aa: CSASNGWREWYEQFF
d_call: NA; clone_size: NA; v_call: TRBV3-1/TRBV3-2; j_call: TRBJ1-1; cdr3_nt: TGTGCCAGCAGCGGGACAATGGCCTCTGAAGCTTTCTTT; cdr3_aa: CASSGTMASEAFF
d_call: NA; clone_size: NA; v_call: TRBV15; j_call: TRBJ1-6; cdr3_nt: TGTGCCACCGGCCAGGAGGGAAACTTTTGGTCACCCCTCCACTTT; cdr3_aa: CATGQEGNFWSPLHF
d_call: TRBD2; clone_size: NA; v_call: TRBV24-1; j_call: TRBJ2-3; cdr3_nt: TGTGCCACCAGTGATTCGGGACTAGCGGGGGCAGATACGCAGTATTTT; cdr3_aa: CATSDSGLAGADTQYF
d_call: NA; clone_size: medium-sized; v_call: TRBV4-2; j_call: TRBJ1-5; cdr3_nt: TGTGCCAGCAGCCCCGGCAGGTCCAATAGCAATCAGCCCCAGCATTTT; cdr3_aa: CASSPGRSNSNQPQHF
d_call: TRBD1; clone_size: NA; v_call: TRBV3-1/TRBV3-2; j_call: TRBJ1-3; cdr3_nt: TGTGCCAGCAGCCAAGTGGCAGGGGGTAGCTCTGGAAACACCATATATTTT; cdr3_aa: CASSQVAGGSSGNTIYF
d_call: TRBD1; clone_size: once; v_call: TRBV5-1; j_call: TRBJ2-1; cdr3_nt: TGCGCCAGCAGCTCCGGAACAGGGGGAGAAACCAATGAGCAGTTCTTC; cdr3_aa: CASSSGTGGETNEQFF
d_call: TRBD2; clone_size: NA; v_call: TRBV2; j_call: TRBJ2-7; cdr3_nt: TGTGCCAGCAGTGTGACTAGCGGGGCAGGAGAGCAGTACTTC; cdr3_aa: CASSVTSGAGEQYF
d_call: TRBD2; clone_size: NA; v_call: TRBV19; j_call: TRBJ2-1; cdr3_nt: TGTGCCAGTAGTATAGGACTAGCGGCAGAGCAGTTCTTC; cdr3_aa: CASSIGLAAEQFF
d_call: TRBD1; clone_size: few; v_call: TRBV6-5; j_call: TRBJ1-2; cdr3_nt: TGTGCCAGCAGTTACTACAGGGGGGACTATGGCTACACCTTC; cdr3_aa: CASSYYRGDYGYTF
d_call: TRBD2; clone_size: NA; v_call: TRBV12-5; j_call: TRBJ2-3; cdr3_nt: TGTGCTAGTGGTTTTGGACTAGCTAGCACAGATACGCAGTATTTT; cdr3_aa: CASGFGLASTDTQYF